The source of this T cell receptor (beta chain) is a study of CD8+ T cells in alopecia areata (dated by TCRdb to the late 2010s). Study-wide context: Treated patients were enrolled in an open-label pilot trial of oral tofacitinib, 5 to 10 mg twice daily, for moderate-to-severe alopecia areata. The SALT score, which quantifies the percentage of affected scalp surface area, was used to measure disease severity in treated patients. RNA was extracted with the PAXgene miRNA kit for fixed scalp, the miRNeasy kit for PBMCs, and the RNeasy kit for mouse skin. Tofacitinib-treated patients had biopsies at baseline and at 4 and 24 weeks of treatment, with a later scalp biopsy in several patients. Scalp tissue and sorted CD4+ and CD8+ peripheral blood T cells from patchy and totalis/universalis alopecia areata patients and from healthy controls were covered by human TCRbeta sequencing. Patients stayed on tofacitinib for 6 to 18 months and then had 6 months of follow-up off drug so that delayed response and recurrence could be assessed. To study T cell clonal expansion in alopecia areata, the researchers applied high-throughput TCRbeta sequencing to both the C3H/HeJ mouse model and human patients. Scalp clonality was compared among normal scalp (n=4), patchy alopecia areata scalp (n=8), and alopecia totalis/universalis scalp (n=8). TCRbeta CDR3 regions were amplified by immunoSEQ multiplex PCR using 35 Vbeta forward and 13 Jbeta reverse primers.

Only a few counts were recorded for this clone. The antigen this receptor binds is unknown. The sample holds no much larger clone one base away, and base qualities are not on file. Deletion took 5 bases off V and 5 bases off J, with a span of 20 bases between the germline ends. The CDR3 numbers 16 residues from cysteine through phenylalanine. The entry retains the CDR3 DNA only, 48 bases that are in frame from base 1. CDR1 and CDR2, per the germline V gene, are SGHVS and FQNEAQ. Broad study findings and their caveats: Compared with normal scalp, lesional scalp, particularly in alopecia totalis/universalis, had higher clonality and more expanded CD8+ clones, which suggests antigenic drive. During tofacitinib treatment, many expanded lesional clones stuck around in both scalp and blood, and this persistence may partly explain why relapse happens after treatment is stopped. Tofacitinib significantly lowered scalp clonality and the number of expanded CD8+ clones among the top 100 scalp clones. Resident alphabeta T cells in normal human skin are also sequenced, complicating scalp TCR repertoire analysis, unlike mouse skin dominated by gammadelta T cells. Because the treated cohort was small and included a single nonresponder, larger studies are needed to assess links between baseline CD8+ expansion and response. TCR sequences shared between patients were less clear than in mice, possibly partly because of HLA diversity in the patient population.

According to the study, the label for this sample's time point signals: about 25 weeks on oral tofacitinib. Interpreted using the paper, the treatment or condition label stands for: oral pan-JAK inhibitor, 5-10 mg twice daily. From alopecia areata patients, peripheral blood was collected along with lesional scalp punch biopsies. PBMCs were isolated by density centrifugation and stained for CD3, CD4 and CD8, and CD4+ and CD8+ T cells were sorted on a FACSAria. Library generation was performed with the immunoSEQ multiplex PCR assay. RNA was extracted from all samples and reverse transcribed into cDNA as template for TCR sequencing. First-strand cDNA was synthesized with SuperScript III using a 2:1 mix of oligo-dT and random hexamers. A synthetic immune receptor repertoire was used to gauge amplification bias, and whatever bias remained was removed computationally. Per the source publication's procedure: After raw reads were preprocessed to remove errors, the CDR3 was defined following IMGT conventions as running from the conserved cysteine to phenylalanine. Clonality was calculated as 1 minus Shannon entropy normalized by log2 of the number of productive unique TCRs. Whether scalp clones were CD4 or CD8 was inferred by matching scalp TCRbeta sequences against CD4 and CD8 repertoires sorted from blood. In its TCRdb copy, this immuneACCESS table keeps in-frame sequences only and misses some clones. Where compared with another copy, unresolved V genes explain less than half of these, and the others have no known cause. V, J and clone size reflect that table, while D and trimming were determined from the DNA. The sample contains approximately 110,000 clones, 56% of them found a single time. The ten largest account for about 3.7% of the sample.

The chain uses TRBV7-8 and TRBJ2-3, and the D gene may be TRBD2, 8 bases matching. Sample: CD4+ T cells sorted from blood, taken at week 24, from a patient treated with tofacitinib. The sequence was collected from a human donor with alopecia areata. The CDR3 protein sequence reads: CASSGSGAGGIDTQYF. The nucleotide sequence is TGTGCCAGCAGCGGTAGCGGGGCAGGGGGTATAGATACGCAGTATTTT.